This TCR beta chain emerged from a study of shared clonotypes between healthy human individuals. General observations from the study: Investigators expected sequencing depth to affect clonotype sharing among donors. The naive CD4 repertoires of several donors were compared, and about 5% of clonotypes were shared. Sampling used blood alone; tissue repertoires probably differ.

Assay used: immunoSEQ multiplex PCR; TCRdb lists only in-frame clones, some missing. The table includes some 2.1 million clones, about 93% detected once. Looked up from germline, CDR1 is PRHDT and CDR2 is FYEKMQ (reference sequence). V was pared by 5 bases and J by 4 bases, with 14 bases between. CDR3 length equals 14 residues. Comments on this clone: What it recognizes is unknown.

CD45RO-negative, CCR7-positively selected cells formed the naive CD8 fraction, excluding terminally differentiated effector memory CD45RA+ cells. This chain links TRBV13 with TRBJ1-2, with D maybe TRBD1 (6 bases). The source is a young man in good health. Some clones in this sample may be carry-over from other donors' samples. Sequenced sample: naive CD8+ T cells from PBMCs. CDR3 loop: CASSPQGGGYGYTF. The CDR3 DNA is TGTGCCAGCAGCCCCCAGGGAGGGGGCTATGGCTACACCTTC.